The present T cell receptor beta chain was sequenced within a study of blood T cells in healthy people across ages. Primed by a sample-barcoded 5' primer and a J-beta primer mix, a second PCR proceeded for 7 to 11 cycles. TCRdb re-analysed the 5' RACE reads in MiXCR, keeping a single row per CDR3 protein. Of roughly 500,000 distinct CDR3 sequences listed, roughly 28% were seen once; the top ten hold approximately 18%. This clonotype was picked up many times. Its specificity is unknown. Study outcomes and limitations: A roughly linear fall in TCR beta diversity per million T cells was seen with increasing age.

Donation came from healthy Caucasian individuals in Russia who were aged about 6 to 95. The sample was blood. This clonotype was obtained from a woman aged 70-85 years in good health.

Here the CDR3 reads CASSLPGGRGGPDTQYF. For the CDR3, the DNA is TGTGCCAGCAGCTTACCCGGGGGGCGAGGGGGACCAGATACGCAGTATTTT. The V and J genes are TRBV7-8 and TRBJ2-3, with D perhaps TRBD2 (7 bases). The CDR3 is 17 residues long. Germline V gene lookup returns CDR1 SGHVS and CDR2 FQNEAQ. The germline V and J ends were trimmed by 2 bases and 4 bases, with 19 bases remaining between them.